Below are 14 T cell receptor beta chains sequenced from a single sample in a study of blood T cell repertoires in COVID-19 (dated by TCRdb to the early 2020s). The library was built by means of the immunoSEQ multiplex PCR assay. The table was pulled from immuneACCESS by TCRdb, which kept in-frame rearrangements only. Such tables lose some clones; where checked, under half of the loss comes from unresolved V genes, and the rest has no known cause. Here the sample has about 260,000 clones; about 90% occur a single time. The biggest ten clones account for about 1% of the sample. Material: PBMCs or T cells enriched from blood (not recorded which). The receptor set was obtained from a man aged 50 or older who had been exposed to COVID-19.

Regarding this clone: One end of the junction fails to match germline, which may point to a read error. The gene calls are TRBV4-1 and TRBJ1-4; TRBD1 matches at 9 bases. The CDR3 runs 16 residues. Germline V lookup: CDR1 MGHRA, CDR2 YSYEKL. CDR3 coding DNA: TGCGCCAGCAGCCAAGACGCACCGGGACAGGGCTCTCAATCCTGCTTT. Residues: CASSQDAPGQGSQSCF.

This chain links TRBV20-1 with TRBJ1-3; D not certain. The ends were cut back, 3 bases at V and 4 bases at J, with 7 bases in the middle. The CDR3 consists of 12 residues. Germline assignment: CDR1 DFQATT and CDR2 SNEGSKA (reference sequence). CDR3 in amino acids: CSASPRGNTIYF. DNA of the CDR3: TGCAGTGCTAGTCCCCGGGGAAACACCATATATTTT.

The rearrangement links TRBV15 to TRBJ2-3, with 9 bases fitting TRBD2. V lost 1 base and J lost 0; bases outside the gene matches: 14. This CDR3 is built from 20 residues. Germline V gene sequence: CDR1 LNHNV, CDR2 YYDKDF (reference sequence). CDR3 in amino acids: CATSRGTPPRSGRSTDTQYF. The CDR3 DNA reads as TGTGCCACCAGCAGAGGCACGCCCCCCCGTAGCGGGAGAAGCACAGATACGCAGTATTTT.

This CDR3 is CASSEIDRLHAGYTF. The CDR3 nucleotides are TGTGCCAGCAGTGAAATAGACAGACTTCATGCCGGCTACACCTTC. This chain links TRBV6-1 with TRBJ1-2; D perhaps matches TRBD1 (5 bases). This CDR3 is 15 amino acids long. The germline V and J ends were trimmed by 2 bases and 8 bases, with 18 bases remaining between them. Germline-derived CDR1 and CDR2 are MNHNS and SASEGT.

V usage is TRBV6-2 or TRBV6-3 and J usage is TRBJ1-2; no definite D call. This CDR3 spans 15 amino acids. Germline V lookup: CDR1 MNHEY, CDR2 SVGEGT. The V gene lost 2 bases and the J gene lost 0 bases, with 10 bases spanning the gap. The CDR3 bases are TGTGCCAGCAGTTACCCGGGAACCGCTAACTATGGCTACACCTTC. It yields the protein CASSYPGTANYGYTF.

The chain combines TRBV5-1 with TRBJ1-2, with D possibly being TRBD1 (6 bases). CDR1 is SGHRS and CDR2 is YFSETQ in the germline V gene. V was clipped by 4 bases and J by 5 bases, with 15 bases between them. The CDR3 contains 14 residues. In DNA, the CDR3 is TGCGCCAGCAGCCCGATACAGGGTGTTTATGGCTACACCTTC. Protein product: CASSPIQGVYGYTF.

V usage is TRBV5-1 and J usage is TRBJ2-3; 8 nucleotides match TRBD2. The CDR3 spans 17 residues. Trimming cost V 2 bases and J 2 bases; bases outside gene matches: 10. The germline V gene has CDR1 SGHRS and CDR2 YFSETQ. This chain's CDR3 is CASSFRRSSGYTDTQYF. The CDR3 DNA reads as TGCGCCAGCAGCTTCCGAAGGTCTAGCGGGTACACAGATACGCAGTATTTT.

V is TRBV5-1 and J is TRBJ1-2; D call uncertain. CDR1 is SGHRS, CDR2 YFSETQ, per germline. The CDR3 is 19 residues long. V lost 3 bases to trimming and J lost 4 bases, with 28 bases between them. CDR3 DNA sequence: TGCGCCAGCAGCTATTGGAGGTCGAGCGGCAGACATCCCCTCTATGGCTACACCTTC. It encodes CASSYWRSSGRHPLYGYTF.

J is TRBJ1-5 and V is TRBV9, with D perhaps matching TRBD1 (6 bases). Germline CDR1 and CDR2: SGDLS and YYNGEE. The CDR3 is made up of 16 amino acids. V lost 3 bases and J lost 4, with 17 bases in between. The CDR3 sequence is CASSEGGGQNNQPQHF. CDR3 nucleotide sequence: TGTGCCAGCAGCGAGGGCGGGGGGCAAAATAATCAGCCCCAGCATTTT.

The chain uses TRBV9 and TRBJ1-2; D not certain. Looked up from germline, CDR1 is SGDLS and CDR2 is YYNGEE. The V end was cut by 4 bases, the J end by 0 bases, with 10 bases between. The CDR3 consists of 14 residues. The DNA for the CDR3 is TGTGCCAGCAGCCTCACAGCCGCTAACTATGGCTACACCTTC. It yields the protein CASSLTAANYGYTF.

J is TRBJ1-2 and V is TRBV10-3, with TRBD1 as a possible D gene (6 bases). CDR1 ENHRY and CDR2 SYGVKD come from the germline V gene. V lost 5 bases to trimming and J lost 6 bases, with 13 bases between them. The CDR3 spans 13 residues. CDR3 sequence reads: CAISQGQENGYTF. CDR3 bases: TGTGCCATCAGTCAGGGGCAAGAGAATGGCTACACCTTC.

As to this clone: Other DNA sequences of this sample code for an identical CDR3. The CDR3 nucleotides read TGCGCCAGCAGCTTGGCGGGCGGGGGAAACACTGAAGCTTTCTTT. Translated, it gives CASSLAGGGNTEAFF. V usage is TRBV5-1 and J usage is TRBJ1-1; TRBD1 is a possible D gene (5 bases). CDR3 length: 15 amino acids. From germline, CDR1 is SGHRS and CDR2 YFSETQ. V lost 0 bases to trimming and J lost 2 bases, with 11 bases between them. Variable domain in full (rest from reference TRBV5-1 and TRBJ1-1): KAGVTQTPRYLIKTRGQQVTLSCSPISGHRSVSWYQQTPGQGLQFLFEYFSETQRNKGNFPGRFSGRQFSNSRSEMNVSTLELGDSALYLCASSLAGGGNTEAFFGQGTRLTVV.

This clone was seen only a few times. The V and J genes are TRBV7-4 and TRBJ2-5; 8 bases align to TRBD1. Germline values: CDR1 SGHVT, CDR2 SQSDAQ. The CDR3 length is 14 residues. V dropped 8 bases and J dropped 5; count of bases not matched to a gene: 10. CDR3 amino acids: CASPPRGPGETQYF. The CDR3 region has the DNA TGTGCCAGCCCCCCCAGGGGGCCAGGTGAGACCCAGTACTTC.

The rearrangement links TRBV10-3 to TRBJ2-7, with TRBD2 identical over 10 bases. V lost 7 bases, J lost 3 bases, and 3 bases stayed unmatched. CDR1 is ENHRY, CDR2 SYGVKD, per germline. The CDR3 has 13 residues. The CDR3 sequence is CAITGLADYEQYV. The CDR3 bases are TGTGCCATCACCGGACTAGCGGACTACGAGCAGTACGTC.